This T cell receptor beta chain appears in the sequencing data of a study of T cells in Graves' hyperthyroidism and ophthalmopathy. At least ten counts were recorded for this clonotype. Based on clinical symptoms, serum thyroxine and TRAb, thyroid ultrasound and orbital computed tomography, diagnoses were reached. PBMCs came from 9 to 10 ml fresh peripheral blood. CDR1 is MNHNS, CDR2 SASEGT, per germline. With 0 bases removed from V and 7 bases from J, the gap between germline ends came to 9 bases. CDR3 length: 13 amino acids. Amplification of TCR beta CDR3 regions was performed using RNA transcripts as template. The HTBI primer set was used in a first-round RT-PCR of the TCR CDR3. From the multiplex PCR reads, TCRdb called clonotypes with MiXCR, one entry per CDR3 protein. The sample lists some 150,000 distinct CDR3 sequences; roughly a fifth were seen once.

The receptor was derived from a woman in her forties or fifties with Graves' hyperthyroidism that later progressed to Graves' ophthalmopathy. Input material: blood. This rearrangement joins TRBV6-1 to TRBJ2-5; no firm D call. CDR3 DNA: TGTGCCAGCAGTGAAGCACTTTGGGGGACCCAGTACTTC. Translation: CASSEALWGTQYF.